The entry below describes one T cell receptor beta chain. Its target is not known. The data originate from a study of T-cell memory formation after mild COVID-19. Overall study context: The two donors had largely donor-specific TCR clusters.

The CDR3 is 13 amino acids. Germline values: CDR1 MNHEY, CDR2 SVGAGI. The V and J ends lost 7 bases and 2 bases respectively, with 11 bases between them. One entry per CDR3 protein, called by TCRdb with MiXCR from the 5' RACE reads. The top ten hold 13% of the sample, which has 410,000 or so distinct CDR3 sequences, more than 20% seen once. General study findings and limits: Contracting CD4+ clones were located mainly in CM and EM, and CD8+ clones in EMRA.

This chain uses TRBV6-5 with TRBJ1-1; possible D gene TRBD1, 5 bases. The sample was PBMCs or a T cell subset sorted from them (not recorded which). The TCR comes from an adult woman who had mild COVID-19 (a few samples of this study predate the infection). Cell type and time point are not known. Here the CDR3 DNA reads TGTGCCAGCAAAACAGGTGCTAACACTGAAGCTTTCTTT. Residues: CASKTGANTEAFF.